Shown below are 28 T cell receptor beta chains from a single sample sequenced in a study of blood T cell repertoires in COVID-19. The protocol was immunoSEQ multiplex PCR, while the TCRdb copy is restricted to in-frame clones and leaves out a portion. Of 90,000 to 150,000 clones in the sample, 85% to 90% were seen once. The material sequenced was peripheral blood. All receptors derive from a man aged 60 to 75 with acute or convalescent COVID-19.

V is TRBV28 and J is TRBJ2-7; TRBD2 might be the D (6 bases). The CDR3 spans 14 residues. Trimming removed 6 bases at V and 6 bases at J, with 18 bases between. From germline, CDR1 is MDHEN and CDR2 SYDVKM. The CDR3 protein is CASRSLGGVREQYF. The CDR3 DNA sequence: TGTGCCAGCAGGTCGTTGGGGGGAGTCCGCGAGCAGTACTTC.

This chain joins TRBV24-1 and TRBJ2-7; no reliable D call. CDR1 and CDR2 from the germline V gene are KGHDR and SFDVKD. This CDR3 comprises 13 residues. The V gene lost 5 bases and the J gene lost 3 bases, with 10 bases spanning the gap. In nucleotides, the CDR3 is TGTGCCACCAGTGGAGAGCCAAGCTACGAGCAGTACTTC. It encodes CATSGEPSYEQYF.

The chain carries TRBV13 and TRBJ2-3; D perhaps matches TRBD2 (6 bases). The CDR3 length is 16 residues. CDR1 and CDR2 (germline): PRHDT, FYEKMQ (reference sequence). The V and J ends lost 0 bases and 2 bases respectively, with 12 bases between them. The CDR3 region is CASSLGPGLSTDTQYF. The CDR3 DNA follows: TGTGCCAGCAGCTTAGGCCCGGGACTCTCCACAGATACGCAGTATTTT.

The chain joins TRBV21-1 to TRBJ2-7; the D call of TRBD2 is as the table states it, not checked on the DNA. TRBV21-1 is deemed a pseudogene. The CDR3 loop spans 18 amino acids. In DNA form, the CDR3 reads TGTGCCAGCAGCAAACGGTGGGGGAAACTAGCGGGAGATGGCGAGCAGTACTTC. This translates into CASSKRWGKLAGDGEQYF.

The V call is TRBV7-6, the J call TRBJ2-1; a possible D gene is TRBD2 (5 bases). V lost 1 base to trimming and J lost 9 bases, with 7 bases between them. This CDR3 has 12 residues. Germline V lookup: CDR1 SGHVS, CDR2 FNYEAQ. As DNA, the CDR3 is TGTGCCAGCAGCTTAGGGACTTTTGAGCAGTTCTTC. This encodes CASSLGTFEQFF. Using reference TRBV7-6 and TRBJ2-1 for the parts outside the CDR3, the full variable domain is GAGVSQSPRYKVTKRGQDVALRCDPISGHVSLYWYRQALGQGPEFLTYFNYEAQQDKSGLPNDRFSAERPEGSISTLTIQRTEQRDSAMYRCASSLGTFEQFFGPGTRLTVL.

Of note for this clone: Within the sample, other DNA sequences also encode this same CDR3. The V gene is TRBV6-2 or TRBV6-3, the J gene TRBJ2-1; D is undetermined. Trimming shortened V by 2 bases and J by 5 bases, and 4 bases separated the two germline ends. Germline CDR1 reads MNHEY; CDR2 reads SVGEGT. CDR3 length: 12 amino acids. The CDR3 sequence: CASSYRDNEQFF. DNA of the CDR3: TGTGCCAGCAGTTACAGAGACAATGAGCAGTTCTTC.

The CDR3 nucleotides read TGTGCCAGCAGTTCACTAGCGGGATCCTACGAGCAGTACTTC. It codes for CASSSLAGSYEQYF. This chain uses TRBV6-2 or TRBV6-3 with TRBJ2-7, with 10 bases lining up with TRBD2. With V trimmed by 4 bases and J by 1 base, 1 base remained unmatched. This CDR3 has 14 residues. Germline loops: CDR1 MNHEY, CDR2 SVGEGT.

The chain combines TRBV19 with TRBJ1-5; tentatively, D is TRBD1 (6 bases). CDR3 length: 13 amino acids. Trimming shortened V by 9 bases and J by 7 bases, and 16 bases separated the two germline ends. Germline V gives CDR1 LNHDA, CDR2 SQIVND (reference sequence). The CDR3 region has the DNA TGTGCCAGCGAACGGGGGGGCGACCAGCCCCAGCATTTT. Translated, it gives CASERGGDQPQHF. Full variable domain (outside the CDR3, taken from reference TRBV19 and TRBJ1-5): DGGITQSPKYLFRKEGQNVTLSCEQNLNHDAMYWYRQDPGQGLRLIYYSQIVNDFQKGDIAEGYSVSREKKESFPLTVTSAQKNPTAFYLCASERGGDQPQHFGDGTRLSIL.

The CDR3 is CASRVLAGGGNEQFF. The DNA for the CDR3 is TGTGCCAGCAGGGTACTAGCGGGAGGGGGCAATGAGCAGTTCTTC. This chain joins TRBV11-2 and TRBJ2-1, with 13 bases matching TRBD2. The CDR3 has 15 residues. Germline V gene data show CDR1 as SGHAT and CDR2 as FQNNGV. V lost 6 bases and J lost 6; bases outside the gene matches: 5.

The chain uses TRBV5-1 and TRBJ2-6; TRBD2 agrees at 16 bases. The J segment lost 4 bases and the V segment lost 4 bases, leaving 11 bases of the junction unmatched. The germline V gene has CDR1 SGHRS and CDR2 YFSETQ. The CDR3 consists of 20 residues. In nucleotides, the CDR3 is TGCGCCAGCAGCCCCTGGGGACTAGCGGGAGGGTCCGCCGGGGCCAACGTCCTGACTTTC. It encodes CASSPWGLAGGSAGANVLTF.

The chain links TRBV24-1 to TRBJ2-7; D possibly corresponds to TRBD2 (5 bases). Germline V CDR1 and CDR2: KGHDR, SFDVKD. The CDR3 runs to 16 residues. The ends were cut back, 8 bases at V and 3 bases at J, with 22 bases in the middle. The CDR3 loop is CATIIQADRACYEQYF. CDR3 sequence (DNA): TGTGCCACCATTATACAAGCGGACCGAGCCTGCTACGAGCAGTACTTC.

The chain recombines TRBV29-1 with TRBJ2-7; 8 bases fit TRBD2. CDR1 and CDR2 (germline): SQVTM, ANQGSEA. The V and J ends lost 3 bases and 1 base, in that order; junction bases with no gene match: 8. CDR3 length: 15 amino acids. The CDR3 DNA sequence: TGCAGCGTTGATCGGCTAGCGGGTTCATCCTACGAGCAGTACTTC. Protein sequence: CSVDRLAGSSYEQYF.

The chain couples TRBV5-1 to TRBJ2-7; weak D call: TRBD1 (5 bases). The germline gives CDR1 SGHRS, CDR2 YFSETQ. CDR3 length: 17 residues. The ends were cut back, 0 bases at V and 0 bases at J, with 16 bases in the middle. CDR3 sequence: CASSLGGLIGASYEQYF. The DNA for the CDR3 is TGCGCCAGCAGCTTGGGAGGCTTGATAGGGGCCTCCTACGAGCAGTACTTC. The variable domain in full, with the rest retrieved from reference TRBV5-1 and TRBJ2-7, is KAGVTQTPRYLIKTRGQQVTLSCSPISGHRSVSWYQQTPGQGLQFLFEYFSETQRNKGNFPGRFSGRQFSNSRSEMNVSTLELGDSALYLCASSLGGLIGASYEQYFGPGTRLTVT.

This clone has a single count. This chain joins TRBV5-4 and TRBJ2-7, with TRBD2 matching over 7 bases. The junction had 6 bases not matched to a gene; V was cut back by 3 bases and J by 3 bases. This CDR3 has 14 amino acids. Germline V gene data show CDR1 as SGHNT and CDR2 as YYREEE (reference sequence). The DNA for the CDR3 is TGTGCCAGCAGCTGGGGACGGGAGGACTACGAGCAGTACTTC. Amino acid sequence: CASSWGREDYEQYF.

The chain recombines TRBV6-5 with TRBJ2-7; TRBD1 aligns across 7 bases. Per germline, CDR1 MNHEY and CDR2 SVGAGI. This CDR3 has 15 residues. With 0 bases clipped from V and 7 bases from J, the junction kept 9 bases outside the gene matches. The CDR3 is CASSYSGTDPLEQYF. DNA for the CDR3: TGTGCCAGCAGTTACTCGGGGACAGACCCCTTGGAGCAGTACTTC.

V is TRBV21-1 and J is TRBJ1-1. TRBV21-1 represents a pseudogene. The CDR3 totals 13 residues. CDR3 nucleotide sequence: TGTGCCAGCGCCGACGCTCCCAAACGGAGAGCTTTCTTT. This gives the protein CASADAPKRRAFF.

V and J are TRBV9 and TRBJ2-3, with TRBD2 matching 8 bases. J lost 4 bases, V lost 7 bases, and 8 bases had no gene match. The germline V gene encodes CDR1 SGDLS and CDR2 YYNGEE. CDR3 size: 14 residues. The CDR3 coding sequence is TGTGCCAGCGACAGCGGGAGTGGAGCAGATACGCAGTATTTT. Protein: CASDSGSGADTQYF. Full variable domain (rest looked up from reference TRBV9 and TRBJ2-3): DSGVTQTPKHLITATGQRVTLRCSPRSGDLSVYWYQQSLDQGLQFLIQYYNGEERAKGNILERFSAQQFPDLHSELNLSSLELGDSALYFCASDSGSGADTQYFGPGTRLTVL.

This chain connects TRBV5-1 to TRBJ2-3; a possible D gene is TRBD1 (6 bases). Germline CDR1 reads SGHRS; CDR2 reads YFSETQ. V was cut by 4 bases and J by 0 bases, with 12 bases left in between. The length of the CDR3 is 15 residues. The CDR3 DNA is TGCGCCAGCAGCCTACAGGACAGAAGCACAGATACGCAGTATTTT. Translated: CASSLQDRSTDTQYF. The full variable domain, in which reference TRBV5-1 and TRBJ2-3 provide the parts outside the CDR3, is KAGVTQTPRYLIKTRGQQVTLSCSPISGHRSVSWYQQTPGQGLQFLFEYFSETQRNKGNFPGRFSGRQFSNSRSEMNVSTLELGDSALYLCASSLQDRSTDTQYFGPGTRLTVL.

The genes are TRBV7-9 and TRBJ2-7, with 9 nucleotides matching TRBD2. The J segment lost 0 bases and the V segment lost 5 bases, leaving 5 bases of the junction unmatched. Germline lookup yields CDR1 SEHNR and CDR2 FQNEAQ (reference sequence). The CDR3 totals 15 residues. CDR3 residues: CASSASGKSSYEQYF. The CDR3, as DNA: TGTGCCAGCAGCGCTAGCGGGAAAAGCTCCTACGAGCAGTACTTC.

The chain joins TRBV27 to TRBJ2-7; D is possibly TRBD1 (6 bases). CDR1 is MNHEY, CDR2 SMNVEV, per germline (reference sequence). V was shortened by 3 bases and J by 3 bases, with 9 bases between the two germline ends. The CDR3 contains 13 residues. CDR3 region: CASSFGQSYEQYF. For the CDR3, the DNA is TGTGCCAGCAGTTTCGGACAGAGCTACGAGCAGTACTTC.

V is TRBV7-9 and J is TRBJ2-7; 8 positions agree with TRBD1. V was clipped by 5 bases and J by 0 bases; unmatched bases: 12. CDR3 size: 17 residues. Germline loops: CDR1 SEHNR, CDR2 FQNEAQ (reference sequence). The CDR3 reads CASSLAVLGTGSYEQYF. CDR3 coding DNA: TGTGCCAGCAGCCTCGCCGTACTTGGGACAGGCTCCTACGAGCAGTACTTC.

The V call is TRBV24-1, the J call TRBJ2-7; TRBD1 matches 7 bases. Germline assignment: CDR1 KGHDR and CDR2 SFDVKD. V trimming: 6 bases; J trimming: 0 bases; junction bases outside the gene matches: 7. The CDR3 runs to 15 residues. DNA of the CDR3: TGTGCCACCAGTTCCGGGACAGAGAGCTCCTACGAGCAGTACTTC. It is translated as CATSSGTESSYEQYF.

This clone was detected only a few times. The CDR3 is CASSSRGHQPQHF. For the CDR3, the DNA is TGTGCCAGTAGTTCCAGGGGACATCAGCCCCAGCATTTT. The chain is built from TRBV19 and TRBJ1-5; TRBD1 is a possible D gene (6 bases). From germline, CDR1 is LNHDA and CDR2 SQIVND (reference sequence). CDR3 length: 13 amino acids. V gave up 5 bases and J gave up 5 bases, with 10 bases separating them. Using reference TRBV19 and TRBJ1-5 for the parts outside the CDR3, the full variable domain is DGGITQSPKYLFRKEGQNVTLSCEQNLNHDAMYWYRQDPGQGLRLIYYSQIVNDFQKGDIAEGYSVSREKKESFPLTVTSAQKNPTAFYLCASSSRGHQPQHFGDGTRLSIL.

This clone was observed a single time. V usage is TRBV19 and J usage is TRBJ1-5; 8 bases map to TRBD1. The J segment lost 7 bases and the V segment lost 4 bases, leaving 9 bases of the junction unmatched. Germline-derived CDR1 and CDR2 are LNHDA and SQIVND (reference sequence). The CDR3 extends over 15 amino acids. CDR3 in amino acids: CASSTDDRGEQPQHF. The DNA of the CDR3 is TGTGCCAGTAGTACTGACGACAGGGGCGAACAGCCCCAGCATTTT.

The chain recombines TRBV29-1 with TRBJ2-1, with D maybe TRBD2 (5 bases). This CDR3 spans 14 amino acids. Trimming shortened V by 5 bases and J by 1 base, and 12 bases separated the two germline ends. Per the germline V gene, CDR1 is SQVTM and CDR2 is ANQGSEA. CDR3 DNA: TGCAGCGTTCAAGGAGGCAAATCCTACAATGAGCAGTTCTTC. Encoded protein: CSVQGGKSYNEQFF.

The V and J genes are TRBV28 and TRBJ2-1, with D tentatively TRBD2 (6 bases). The CDR3 loop spans 15 amino acids. Per the germline V gene, CDR1 is MDHEN and CDR2 is SYDVKM. V gave up 3 bases and J gave up 7 bases, with 16 bases separating them. The CDR3 spells CASSLAGRNVNEQFF. DNA of the CDR3: TGTGCCAGCAGTTTGGCGGGGAGAAATGTAAATGAGCAGTTCTTC.

The gene calls are TRBV28 and TRBJ1-2; unclear D gene. Trimming took off 7 bases at V and 8 bases at J, with 17 bases between the two ends. The CDR3 sequence is 13 residues long. CDR1 and CDR2 from the germline V gene are MDHEN and SYDVKM. The CDR3 is CASTPAADGGYTF. In DNA form, the CDR3 reads TGTGCCAGCACCCCGGCGGCTGACGGAGGCTACACCTTC.

This clone was picked up a small number of times. In nucleotides, the CDR3 is TGTGCCAGCAGCCCGGACAGGGGGCGAAAGACCCAGTACTTC. This translates into CASSPDRGRKTQYF. The J gene is TRBJ2-5, the V gene TRBV6-2 or TRBV6-3; TRBD1 matches at 11 bases. This CDR3 contains 14 residues. Trimming cost V 6 bases and J 6 bases; bases outside gene matches: 6. Per the germline V gene, CDR1 is MNHEY and CDR2 is SVGEGT.